These 26 T cell receptor beta chains were all obtained from the same sample, sequenced in a study of T-cell reconstitution after alpha-beta-depleted transplantation in children. Unique molecular identifiers were used to barcode this TCRbeta library. TCRdb re-called the PCR reads with MiXCR, one entry per CDR3 protein. The data show around 680,000 distinct CDR3 sequences, 16% seen once. The sample consisted of PBMCs from the stem cell graft donor, taken from the stem cell graft. Receptor source: a human donor who donated a stem cell graft to a child with acute myeloid leukemia.

The chain employs TRBV7-3 and TRBJ2-6, with D perhaps TRBD1 or TRBD2 (6 bases each). The CDR3 spans 18 residues. The V gene lost 2 bases and the J gene lost 2 bases, with 16 bases spanning the gap. The germline gives CDR1 SGHTA, CDR2 FQGTGA. The CDR3 is CASSLGAGHLTGANVLTF. The CDR3 DNA is TGTGCCAGCAGCTTAGGTGCGGGACACCTTACTGGGGCCAACGTCCTGACTTTC.

This clonotype occurred a few times. The chain carries TRBV12-3 or TRBV12-4 and TRBJ2-2; 7 bases map to TRBD1. V trimming: 6 bases; J trimming: 3 bases; junction bases outside the gene matches: 7. The CDR3 contains 15 residues. Here the CDR3 reads CASREQGLDTGELFF. The CDR3 bases are TGTGCCAGCAGGGAACAGGGGTTGGACACCGGGGAGCTGTTTTTT.

The rearrangement uses TRBV2 and TRBJ2-3; 14 nucleotides match TRBD2. This CDR3 region has 19 residues. V dropped 3 bases and J dropped 0; count of bases not matched to a gene: 8. CDR1 SNHLY and CDR2 FYNNEI come from the germline V gene. The CDR3 coding sequence is TGTGCCAGCAGTGAGGGAAGACTAGCGGGGGGGCAAAGCACAGATACGCAGTATTTT. It translates to CASSEGRLAGGQSTDTQYF.

This clonotype has a count of ten or more. J is TRBJ2-1 and V is TRBV6-2 or TRBV6-3; D tentatively reads TRBD1 or TRBD2 (5 bases each). CDR1 is MNHEY, CDR2 SVGEGT, per germline. This CDR3 comprises 15 residues. V was pared by 5 bases and J by 4 bases, with 15 bases between. The DNA for the CDR3 is TGTGCCAGCAGTGCCTGGGGACGCATATACAATGAGCAGTTCTTC. Amino acids: CASSAWGRIYNEQFF.

V usage is TRBV28 and J usage is TRBJ1-5, with 9 positions matching TRBD1. The germline CDR1 and CDR2 sequences are MDHEN and SYDVKM. The CDR3 consists of 14 residues. J was trimmed by 4 bases and V by 8 bases; bases with no gene match: 6. The CDR3 loop reads CASYGQGKNQPQHF. In DNA, the CDR3 is TGTGCCAGCTACGGACAGGGGAAAAATCAGCCCCAGCATTTT.

This clonotype was counted at least ten times. The J gene is TRBJ2-1, the V gene TRBV29-1, with 9 bases lining up with TRBD2. V dropped 5 bases and J dropped 3; count of bases not matched to a gene: 8. The CDR3 runs 15 residues. The germline CDR1 and CDR2 sequences are SQVTM and ANQGSEA. Here the CDR3 reads CSVNSGGSGYNEQFF. DNA for the CDR3: TGCAGCGTTAACAGCGGGGGGTCTGGCTACAATGAGCAGTTCTTC.

At least ten counts were recorded for this clonotype. This chain joins TRBV20-1 and TRBJ2-1; TRBD2 matches at 13 bases. Germline V gene sequence: CDR1 DFQATT, CDR2 SNEGSKA (reference sequence). Germline trimming cut 6 bases from V and 0 bases from J; bases unmatched to any gene: 8. There are 17 residues in the CDR3. The CDR3 reads CSANGLAGASSYNEQFF. The CDR3 nucleotides are TGCAGTGCAAACGGACTAGCGGGGGCTAGCTCCTACAATGAGCAGTTCTTC.

This clonotype has only a few counts. This chain's CDR3 is CASSTLPGPGYTQYF. The CDR3 DNA sequence: TGTGCCAGCAGCACACTCCCGGGGCCAGGGTATACGCAGTATTTT. The rearrangement links TRBV7-2 to TRBJ2-3; perhaps D is TRBD1 or TRBD2 (5 bases each). V lost 5 bases, J lost 7 bases, and 19 bases lay in between. Germline CDR1 and CDR2: SGHTA and FQGNSA. CDR3 length: 15 amino acids.

This sequence joins TRBV25-1 and TRBJ1-4, with D hard to call. CDR3 length: 15 amino acids. CDR1 and CDR2 from the germline V gene are MGHDK and SYGVNS. Trimming took off 6 bases at V and 6 bases at J, with 17 bases between the two ends. The CDR3 region is CASSHSLAPDEKLFF. The CDR3 region has the DNA TGTGCCAGCAGCCACTCGTTGGCACCCGATGAAAAACTGTTTTTT.

This clonotype was detected a few times. The chain links TRBV7-6 to TRBJ2-3; 12 bases are shared with TRBD2. Trimming took 4 bases from V and 11 from J; bases not matched to a gene: 10. Germline V gene lookup returns CDR1 SGHVS and CDR2 FNYEAQ. This CDR3 contains 15 residues. The CDR3 DNA follows: TGTGCCAGCAGCTCTCCGACTAGCGGGGGAATAGGGCAGTATTTT. Translating it yields CASSSPTSGGIGQYF.

This clonotype was counted at least ten times. The rearrangement links TRBV9 to TRBJ2-5; perhaps D is TRBD1 or TRBD2 (5 bases each). The CDR3 totals 15 residues. Trimming removed 0 bases from V and 5 bases from J, with 14 bases in between. Germline CDR1 SGDLS, CDR2 YYNGEE. DNA of the CDR3: TGTGCCAGCAGCGTAGCTCAGGGAGCAGGGGAGACCCAGTACTTC. It codes for CASSVAQGAGETQYF. Supplemented by reference TRBV9 and TRBJ2-5, the full variable domain reads DSGVTQTPKHLITATGQRVTLRCSPRSGDLSVYWYQQSLDQGLQFLIQYYNGEERAKGNILERFSAQQFPDLHSELNLSSLELGDSALYFCASSVAQGAGETQYFGPGTRLLVL.

This clonotype showed up many times. The gene calls are TRBV20-1 and TRBJ1-1, with D tentatively TRBD1 (6 bases). CDR1 and CDR2 (germline): DFQATT, SNEGSKA (reference sequence). Trimming stripped 5 bases from V and 6 bases from J, with 10 bases between. This CDR3 contains 11 residues. The CDR3 nucleotides read TGCAGTGCTGGACGACAGGCTGAAGCTTTCTTT. Translation gives CSAGRQAEAFF.

This rearrangement joins TRBV7-2 to TRBJ2-3; 8 bases match TRBD2. The CDR3 length is 14 residues. Per the germline V gene, CDR1 is SGHTA and CDR2 is FQGNSA. Unmatched junction bases numbered 8, after V lost 2 bases and J lost 10 bases. The CDR3 protein is CASSLLAGNQAQYF. CDR3 bases: TGTGCCAGCAGCTTATTAGCGGGGAACCAGGCGCAGTATTTT.

This clonotype turned up a few times. The chain links TRBV5-1 to TRBJ2-2, with TRBD2 matching over 7 bases. Germline CDR1 SGHRS, CDR2 YFSETQ. Unmatched junction bases numbered 6, after V lost 2 bases and J lost 5 bases. This CDR3 contains 15 residues. CDR3 sequence: CASSLGRGWTGELFF. The CDR3 nucleotides read TGCGCCAGCAGCTTAGGGAGGGGTTGGACCGGGGAGCTGTTTTTT.

Here the CDR3 reads CASSFHQEAGGQYF. The CDR3 DNA reads TGTGCCAGCAGTTTCCACCAAGAGGCCGGCGGGCAGTACTTC. This sequence joins TRBV12-3 or TRBV12-4 and TRBJ2-7; no firm D call. Trimming took 3 bases from V and 9 from J, leaving 18 bases between them. The CDR3 is made up of 14 amino acids.

This clonotype was seen a few times. The chain links TRBV12-3 or TRBV12-4 to TRBJ2-3, with D unresolved. V shed 1 base and J shed 5 bases, with 10 bases lying between them. This CDR3 contains 14 residues. CDR3 region: CASSLVGLLDTQYF. Written as DNA, the CDR3 is TGTGCCAGCAGTTTAGTCGGCTTATTAGATACGCAGTATTTT.

In the case of this clonotype: A read error may account for a junction end that differs from germline. The chain carries TRBV20-1 and TRBJ2-6; possibly TRBD1 for D (5 bases). There are 15 residues in the CDR3. Looked up from germline, CDR1 is DFQATT and CDR2 is SNEGSKA (reference sequence). In DNA form, the CDR3 reads TGCTGTGCTAGGACAACAAGCTCTGGGGCCAACGTCCTGACTTTC. It is translated as CCARTTSSGANVLTF.

V usage is TRBV7-8 and J usage is TRBJ2-5; D possibly corresponds to TRBD1 (6 bases). The germline CDR1 and CDR2 sequences are SGHVS and FQNEAQ. The CDR3 sequence is 16 residues long. V gave up 5 bases and J gave up 5 bases, with 21 bases separating them. The CDR3 sequence is CASSPERGKDGETQYF. Here the CDR3 DNA reads TGTGCCAGCAGCCCGGAAAGGGGGAAGGACGGCGAGACCCAGTACTTC.

The chain employs TRBV6-1 and TRBJ1-4; no firm D call. There are 13 residues in the CDR3. Germline CDR1 MNHNS, CDR2 SASEGT. Trimming took off 6 bases at V and 0 bases at J, with 5 bases between the two ends. The CDR3 DNA is TGTGCCAGCAGCCAAGCAACTAATGAAAAACTGTTTTTT. This codes for CASSQATNEKLFF.

The table lists this clonotype with many counts. This chain connects TRBV4-3 to TRBJ2-7; D might be TRBD1 (6 bases). V dropped 0 bases and J dropped 5 bases, with 14 bases sitting between them. CDR1 LGHNA and CDR2 YSLEER come from the germline V gene. The CDR3 runs to 15 residues. This CDR3 is CASSQEGRDIDEQYF. CDR3 in DNA: TGCGCCAGCAGCCAAGAAGGCAGGGACATCGACGAGCAGTACTTC.

V and J are TRBV15 and TRBJ1-1; D is unresolved. The CDR3 consists of 16 residues. V lost 0 bases and J 6 bases, leaving 17 bases between the germline ends. CDR1 and CDR2 (germline): LNHNV, YYDKDF (reference sequence). The CDR3 region is CATSREDVGSGSEAFF. The CDR3 DNA sequence: TGTGCCACCAGCAGAGAGGACGTTGGTAGTGGGTCTGAAGCTTTCTTT.

This clonotype came up many times. This rearrangement joins TRBV20-1 to TRBJ2-3; TRBD2 matches 8 bases. The germline gives CDR1 DFQATT, CDR2 SNEGSKA (reference sequence). The CDR3 totals 14 residues. The V gene end was trimmed by 5 bases and the J gene end by 2 bases; junction bases not matched to a gene: 6. The CDR3 sequence: CSARGLAVTDTQYF. CDR3 in DNA: TGCAGTGCTCGTGGACTAGCCGTCACAGATACGCAGTATTTT.

This clonotype was observed many times. This rearrangement joins TRBV6-5 to TRBJ2-2, with 9 bases matching TRBD1. This CDR3 is 18 amino acids long. V lost 0 bases and J lost 4; bases outside the gene matches: 9. Germline CDR1 reads MNHEY; CDR2 reads SVGAGI. The CDR3 DNA sequence: TGTGCCAGCAGTTACTCGAACAGGGGGCTAACGGGCACCGGGGAGCTGTTTTTT. Translation gives CASSYSNRGLTGTGELFF.

The rearrangement joins TRBV11-3 to TRBJ2-2; no definite D call. The CDR3 is made up of 15 amino acids. Germline values: CDR1 SGHNT, CDR2 YENEEA. V shed 5 bases and J shed 6 bases, with 16 bases lying between them. For the CDR3, the DNA is TGTGCCAGCAGCCTAAGTACTAACCGGCCCGGGGAGCTGTTTTTT. Protein: CASSLSTNRPGELFF.

This clonotype turned up a few times. The chain uses TRBV20-1 and TRBJ1-6, with a tentative D call TRBD1 (5 bases). The CDR3 has 15 amino acids. The V gene lost 1 base and the J gene lost 3 bases, with 10 bases spanning the gap. Germline V gives CDR1 DFQATT, CDR2 SNEGSKA (reference sequence). The DNA of the CDR3 is TGCAGTGCTAGAGCTGGGGCCTACTATAATTCACCCCTCCACTTT. Translated: CSARAGAYYNSPLHF.

Many counts were recorded for this clonotype. The chain carries TRBV10-3 and TRBJ2-5; D may match TRBD1 or TRBD2 (5 bases each). CDR3 length: 15 amino acids. The V gene's germline CDR1 is ENHRY and CDR2 SYGVKD. V shed 3 bases and J shed 4 bases, with 15 bases lying between them. The CDR3 nucleotides are TGTGCCATCAGTGACCGGGACGATAGGAGAGAGACCCAGTACTTC. Residues: CAISDRDDRRETQYF.